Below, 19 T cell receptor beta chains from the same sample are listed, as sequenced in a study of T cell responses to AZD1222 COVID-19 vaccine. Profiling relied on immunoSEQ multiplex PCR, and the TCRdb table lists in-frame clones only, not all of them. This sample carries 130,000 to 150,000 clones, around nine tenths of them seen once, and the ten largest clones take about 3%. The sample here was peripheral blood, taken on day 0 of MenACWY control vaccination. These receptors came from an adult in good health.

Written as DNA, the CDR3 is TGCGCCAGCAGCTCGGGGACAGGGGAACTATACGAGCAGTACTTC. Translation gives CASSSGTGELYEQYF. The chain combines TRBV5-1 with TRBJ2-7; 10 positions match TRBD1. The CDR3 totals 15 residues. The germline V gene has CDR1 SGHRS and CDR2 YFSETQ. V lost 3 bases and J lost 4; bases outside the gene matches: 7.

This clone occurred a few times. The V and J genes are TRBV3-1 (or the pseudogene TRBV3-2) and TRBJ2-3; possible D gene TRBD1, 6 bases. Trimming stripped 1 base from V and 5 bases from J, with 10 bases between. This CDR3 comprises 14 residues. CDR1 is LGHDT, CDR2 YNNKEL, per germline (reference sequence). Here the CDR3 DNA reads TGTGCCAGCAGCCAAGGAGGGGACATAGATACGCAGTATTTT. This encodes CASSQGGDIDTQYF.

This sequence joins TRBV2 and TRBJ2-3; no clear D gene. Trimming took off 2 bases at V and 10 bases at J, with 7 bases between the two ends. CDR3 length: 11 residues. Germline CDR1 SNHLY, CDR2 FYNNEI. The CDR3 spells CASSEMASQYF. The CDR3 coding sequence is TGTGCCAGCAGTGAAATGGCCTCGCAGTATTTT.

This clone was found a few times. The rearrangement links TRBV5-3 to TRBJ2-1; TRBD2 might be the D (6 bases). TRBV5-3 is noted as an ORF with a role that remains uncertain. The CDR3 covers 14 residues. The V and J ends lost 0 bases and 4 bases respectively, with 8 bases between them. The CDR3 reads CARSLAGEYNEQFF. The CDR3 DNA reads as TGTGCCAGAAGCTTGGCGGGGGAGTACAATGAGCAGTTCTTC.

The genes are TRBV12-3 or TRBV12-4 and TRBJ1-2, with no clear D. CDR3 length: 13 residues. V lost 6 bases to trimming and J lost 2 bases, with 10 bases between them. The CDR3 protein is CASSPDGNYGYTF. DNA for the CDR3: TGTGCCAGCAGCCCGGACGGGAACTATGGCTACACCTTC.

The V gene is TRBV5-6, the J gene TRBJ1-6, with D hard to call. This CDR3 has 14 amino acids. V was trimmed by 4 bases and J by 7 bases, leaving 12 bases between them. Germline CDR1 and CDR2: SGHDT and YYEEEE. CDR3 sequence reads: CASSRSVRNSPLHF. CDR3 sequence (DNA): TGTGCCAGCAGCCGATCCGTACGGAATTCACCCCTCCACTTT.

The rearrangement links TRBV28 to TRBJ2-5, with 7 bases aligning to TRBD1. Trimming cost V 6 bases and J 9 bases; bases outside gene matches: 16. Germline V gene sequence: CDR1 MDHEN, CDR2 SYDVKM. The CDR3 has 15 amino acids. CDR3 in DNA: TGTGCCAGCAGCCGGGACGGGGACAGTTCGTATGCCCAGTACTTC. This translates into CASSRDGDSSYAQYF.

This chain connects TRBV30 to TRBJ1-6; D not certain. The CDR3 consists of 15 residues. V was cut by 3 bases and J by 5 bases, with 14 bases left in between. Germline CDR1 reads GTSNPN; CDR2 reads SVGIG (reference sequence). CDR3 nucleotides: TGTGCCTGGAGCGACCAAGTTAGGAATAATTCACCCCTCCACTTT. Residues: CAWSDQVRNNSPLHF.

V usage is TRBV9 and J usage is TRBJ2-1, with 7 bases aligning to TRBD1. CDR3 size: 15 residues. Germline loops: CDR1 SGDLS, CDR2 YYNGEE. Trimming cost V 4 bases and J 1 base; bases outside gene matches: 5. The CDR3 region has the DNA TGTGCCAGCAGCACAACAGGGGTTTCCTACAATGAGCAGTTCTTC. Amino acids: CASSTTGVSYNEQFF. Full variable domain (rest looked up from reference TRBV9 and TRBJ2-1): DSGVTQTPKHLITATGQRVTLRCSPRSGDLSVYWYQQSLDQGLQFLIQYYNGEERAKGNILERFSAQQFPDLHSELNLSSLELGDSALYFCASSTTGVSYNEQFFGPGTRLTVL.

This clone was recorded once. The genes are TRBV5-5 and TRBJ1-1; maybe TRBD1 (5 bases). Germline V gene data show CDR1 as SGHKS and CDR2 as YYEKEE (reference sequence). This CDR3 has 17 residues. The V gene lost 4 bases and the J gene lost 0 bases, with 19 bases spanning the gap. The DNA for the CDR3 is TGTGCCAGCAGCCCATACCCCCTTACAGGCGTGAACACTGAAGCTTTCTTT. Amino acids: CASSPYPLTGVNTEAFF.

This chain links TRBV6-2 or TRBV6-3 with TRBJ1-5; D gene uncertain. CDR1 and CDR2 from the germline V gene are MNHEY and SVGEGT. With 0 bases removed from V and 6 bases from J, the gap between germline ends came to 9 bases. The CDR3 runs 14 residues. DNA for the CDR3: TGTGCCAGCAGTTACTCCCTCACGGCTCAGCCCCAGCATTTT. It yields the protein CASSYSLTAQPQHF.

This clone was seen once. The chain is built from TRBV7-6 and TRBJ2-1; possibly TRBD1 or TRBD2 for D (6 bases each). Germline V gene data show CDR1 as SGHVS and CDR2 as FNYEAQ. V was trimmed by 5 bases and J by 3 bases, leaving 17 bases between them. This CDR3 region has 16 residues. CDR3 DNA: TGTGCCAGCAGCGGGTTGGGGGCGGGGATCTACAATGAGCAGTTCTTC. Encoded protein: CASSGLGAGIYNEQFF.

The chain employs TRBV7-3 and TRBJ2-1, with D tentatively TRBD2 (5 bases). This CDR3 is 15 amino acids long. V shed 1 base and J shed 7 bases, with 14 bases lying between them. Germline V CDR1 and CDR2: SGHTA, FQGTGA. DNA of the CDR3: TGTGCCAGCAGCTTAATTTGGGCGGGCCCAAATGAGCAGTTCTTC. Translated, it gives CASSLIWAGPNEQFF.

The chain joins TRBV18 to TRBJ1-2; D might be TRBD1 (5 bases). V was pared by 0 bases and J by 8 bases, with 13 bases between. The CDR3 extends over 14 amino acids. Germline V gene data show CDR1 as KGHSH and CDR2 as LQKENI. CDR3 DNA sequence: TGTGCCAGCTCACCACCGAAGCAGGGCTGGGGCTACACCTTC. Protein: CASSPPKQGWGYTF.

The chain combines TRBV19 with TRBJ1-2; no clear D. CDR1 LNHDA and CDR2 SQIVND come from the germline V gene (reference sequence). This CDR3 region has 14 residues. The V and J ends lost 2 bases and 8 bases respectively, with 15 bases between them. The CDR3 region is CASSIRARWEGYTF. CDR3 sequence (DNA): TGTGCCAGTAGTATAAGGGCTCGATGGGAAGGCTACACCTTC.

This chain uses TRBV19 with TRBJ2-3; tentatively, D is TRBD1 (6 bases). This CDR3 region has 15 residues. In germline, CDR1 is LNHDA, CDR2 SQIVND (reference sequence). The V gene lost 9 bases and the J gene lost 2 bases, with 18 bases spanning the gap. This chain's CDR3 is CASSKGDIFTDTQYF. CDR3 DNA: TGTGCCAGCTCTAAGGGGGACATTTTCACAGATACGCAGTATTTT.

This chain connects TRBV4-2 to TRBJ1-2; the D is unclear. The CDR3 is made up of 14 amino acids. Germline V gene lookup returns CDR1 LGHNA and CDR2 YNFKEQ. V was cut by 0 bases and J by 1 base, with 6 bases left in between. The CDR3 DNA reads TGTGCCAGCAGCCAAGACGCCCATAACTATGGCTACACCTTC. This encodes CASSQDAHNYGYTF.

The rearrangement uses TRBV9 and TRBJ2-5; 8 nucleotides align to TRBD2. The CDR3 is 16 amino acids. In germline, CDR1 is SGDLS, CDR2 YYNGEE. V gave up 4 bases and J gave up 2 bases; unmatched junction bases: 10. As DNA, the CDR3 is TGTGCCAGCAGCCCGTACGGGGGGGGCCCTCAAGAGACCCAGTACTTC. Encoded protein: CASSPYGGGPQETQYF.

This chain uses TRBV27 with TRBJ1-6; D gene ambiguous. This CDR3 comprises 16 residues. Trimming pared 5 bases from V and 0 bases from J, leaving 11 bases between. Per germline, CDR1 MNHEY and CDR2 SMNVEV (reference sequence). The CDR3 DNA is TGTGCCAGCAGTCCCAGGACCTTCTCCTATAATTCACCCCTCCACTTT. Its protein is CASSPRTFSYNSPLHF.